Below, 21 T cell receptor beta chains from the same sample are listed, as sequenced in a study of T cell responses to AZD1222 COVID-19 vaccine. This table comes from immunoSEQ multiplex PCR, and its TCRdb copy is limited to in-frame clones, with some not included. The table shows about 140,000 clones, with roughly 89% occurring only once. This specimen was peripheral blood, taken 28 days after the second dose of the MenACWY control vaccine. The receptors come from an adult who received the MenACWY meningococcal vaccine as a control.

This clone was seen more than once but under ten times. J is TRBJ1-2 and V is TRBV19, with D uncertain. V lost 5 bases to trimming and J lost 4 bases, with 14 bases between them. The CDR3 sequence is 14 residues long. Per the germline V gene, CDR1 is LNHDA and CDR2 is SQIVND (reference sequence). CDR3 loop: CASSPSVQRYGYTF. The CDR3, as DNA: TGTGCCAGTAGTCCCTCTGTCCAGCGCTATGGCTACACCTTC.

This chain uses TRBV7-9 with TRBJ1-3; D perhaps matches TRBD1 (5 bases). V lost 8 bases and J 1 base, leaving 12 bases between the germline ends. Germline CDR1 is SEHNR and CDR2 is FQNEAQ (reference sequence). This CDR3 region has 14 residues. CDR3 in amino acids: CASRQGVSGNTIYF. The CDR3, as DNA: TGTGCCAGCCGTCAAGGGGTTTCTGGAAACACCATATATTTT.

CDR3: CASSIDRDSPLHF. In nucleotides, the CDR3 is TGTGCCAGTAGTATAGACCGGGATTCACCCCTCCACTTT. The gene calls are TRBV19 and TRBJ1-6; the D is unclear. V lost 0 bases and J lost 8, with 5 bases in between. CDR1 and CDR2 (germline): LNHDA, SQIVND (reference sequence). CDR3 length: 13 residues.

The gene calls are TRBV12-1 and TRBJ1-1. TRBV12-1 is described as a pseudogene. This CDR3 contains 13 residues. The CDR3 region has the DNA TGTGCCAGCAGCTTTGTAGATAACACTGAAGCTTTCTTT. Translating it yields CASSFVDNTEAFF.

This clone has only one observation. The CDR3 loop is CAKKGLAGAYEQYF. The CDR3 DNA reads as TGTGCCAAAAAGGGACTAGCGGGAGCCTACGAGCAGTACTTC. V usage is TRBV7-9 and J usage is TRBJ2-7; 14 bases agree with TRBD2. The CDR3 is 14 amino acids. The V and J ends lost 10 bases and 2 bases, in that order; junction bases with no gene match: 4. Germline V lookup: CDR1 SEHNR, CDR2 FQNEAQ (reference sequence).

V gene TRBV7-3 combines with J gene TRBJ2-2; 8 bases are shared with TRBD1. With 5 bases clipped from V and 0 bases from J, the junction kept 5 bases outside the gene matches. The V gene's germline CDR1 is SGHTA and CDR2 FQGTGA. The CDR3 is made up of 16 amino acids. The CDR3 loop reads CASSPVQGANTGELFF. In nucleotides, the CDR3 is TGTGCCAGCAGCCCCGTACAGGGGGCGAACACCGGGGAGCTGTTTTTT.

The CDR3 loop reads CARTDRDKDYYEQYF. The DNA of the CDR3 is TGTGCCAGAACGGACCGGGACAAAGATTACTACGAGCAGTACTTC. The chain recombines TRBV27 with TRBJ2-7, with a weak D call TRBD1 (6 bases). The CDR3 spans 15 residues. Germline CDR1 MNHEY, CDR2 SMNVEV (reference sequence). Trimming removed 9 bases at V and 3 bases at J, with 21 bases between.

The chain couples TRBV11-3 to TRBJ2-1; perhaps TRBD2 as D (5 bases). CDR3 length equals 14 residues. With 2 bases removed from V and 10 bases from J, the gap between germline ends came to 15 bases. Looked up from germline, CDR1 is SGHNT and CDR2 is YENEEA. Written as DNA, the CDR3 is TGTGCCAGCAGCTTAACGGGGTTGGTAGCAGAGCAGTTCTTC. This encodes CASSLTGLVAEQFF.

CDR3 in DNA: TGCGCCAGCAGCCAAACGGGACAGGATGGCTATGGCTACACCTTC. This codes for CASSQTGQDGYGYTF. The chain joins TRBV5-1 to TRBJ1-2; 8 bases align to TRBD1. Germline lookup yields CDR1 SGHRS and CDR2 YFSETQ. The trim removed 4 bases at V and 4 bases at J, leaving 9 bases unmatched. The CDR3 spans 15 residues.

The chain carries TRBV7-2 and TRBJ1-3, with 8 bases lining up with TRBD1. V trimming: 5 bases; J trimming: 11 bases; junction bases outside the gene matches: 8. Germline CDR1 reads SGHTA; CDR2 reads FQGNSA. CDR3 size: 13 residues. The DNA of the CDR3 is TGTGCCAGCAGCCCACAGGGGGGGGGCGCCATATATTTT. Translated, it gives CASSPQGGGAIYF.

The genes are TRBV5-1 and TRBJ1-6; 7 nucleotides match TRBD1. Per the germline V gene, CDR1 is SGHRS and CDR2 is YFSETQ. This CDR3 is 18 amino acids long. V shed 4 bases and J 2 bases; nucleotides not matched to a gene: 12. CDR3 in DNA: TGCGCCAGCAGCGTCGGGACAGCGAAAGAGGCCTATAATTCACCCCTCCACTTT. Its translation is CASSVGTAKEAYNSPLHF.

The chain uses TRBV7-6 and TRBJ2-3; 7 nucleotides line up with TRBD2. The CDR3 runs to 15 residues. V gave up 8 bases and J gave up 2 bases; unmatched junction bases: 10. The germline V gene has CDR1 SGHVS and CDR2 FNYEAQ. The CDR3 DNA follows: TGTGCCAGCGGTGCGAGCGGGGAGAACACAGATACGCAGTATTTT. This codes for CASGASGENTDTQYF.

The V and J genes are TRBV30 and TRBJ2-5; unclear D gene. V was shortened by 3 bases and J by 3 bases, with 8 bases between the two germline ends. Germline V gene sequence: CDR1 GTSNPN, CDR2 SVGIG (reference sequence). The CDR3 runs 12 residues. In DNA form, the CDR3 reads TGTGCCTGGAGACGCCAAGAAGAGACCCAGTACTTC. Residues: CAWRRQEETQYF.

CDR3 residues: CASSPGNTEAFF. The CDR3 DNA reads TGTGCCAGCAGCCCCGGGAACACTGAAGCTTTCTTT. This chain uses TRBV11-2 with TRBJ1-1; the D is unclear. The CDR3 runs to 12 residues. Germline V gives CDR1 SGHAT, CDR2 FQNNGV. V was pared by 5 bases and J by 1 base, with 5 bases between.

The gene calls are TRBV12-3 or TRBV12-4 and TRBJ2-1; TRBD2 matches 10 bases. CDR3 length: 11 residues. J gave up 13 bases and V 8 bases, and 5 bases lay outside the gene matches. CDR3: CASQKRGGQFF. The CDR3 DNA follows: TGTGCCAGCCAGAAGCGGGGGGGCCAGTTCTTC.

V usage is TRBV28 and J usage is TRBJ1-2; 8 positions match TRBD1. The V gene's germline CDR1 is MDHEN and CDR2 SYDVKM. CDR3 length: 15 residues. Trimming cost V 6 bases and J 2 bases; bases outside gene matches: 8. CDR3 region: CASRYRTGSNYGYTF. The DNA for the CDR3 is TGTGCCAGCAGGTATCGGACAGGGTCCAACTATGGCTACACCTTC.

This chain links TRBV7-9 with TRBJ2-1, with D unclear. The germline V gene encodes CDR1 SEHNR and CDR2 FQNEAQ (reference sequence). This CDR3 is built from 13 residues. V gave up 8 bases and J gave up 0 bases, with 8 bases separating them. The DNA for the CDR3 is TGTGCCAGCTTCGGCCTCTCCTACAATGAGCAGTTCTTC. This translates into CASFGLSYNEQFF.

In DNA, the CDR3 is TGCAGCGTTCGTACGGGGCCAGAGGAGACCCAGTACTTC. Its translation is CSVRTGPEETQYF. The chain recombines TRBV29-1 with TRBJ2-5, with D perhaps given as TRBD1 or TRBD2 (5 bases each). This CDR3 is 13 amino acids long. V dropped 5 bases and J dropped 5 bases, with 15 bases sitting between them. Germline V CDR1 and CDR2: SQVTM, ANQGSEA. The variable domain in full, completed from reference TRBV29-1 and TRBJ2-5, reads SAVISQKPSRDICQRGTSLTIQCQVDSQVTMMFWYRQQPGQSLTLIATANQGSEATYESGFVIDKFPISRPNLTFSTLTVSNMSPEDSSIYLCSVRTGPEETQYFGPGTRLLVL.

The rearrangement joins TRBV12-3 or TRBV12-4 to TRBJ1-2; D gene uncertain. Trimming pared 5 bases from V and 5 bases from J, leaving 9 bases between. This CDR3 has 12 amino acids. CDR3 sequence reads: CASSMPGYGYTF. CDR3 sequence (DNA): TGTGCCAGCAGTATGCCTGGGTATGGCTACACCTTC.

The chain recombines TRBV15 with TRBJ2-7; D remains ambiguous. CDR1 and CDR2 from the germline V gene are LNHNV and YYDKDF (reference sequence). This CDR3 has 14 amino acids. Between the trimmed V and J ends, which lost 2 bases and 2 bases, there was a span of 10 bases. The CDR3 bases are TGTGCCACCAGCAGATGGGCAGCCACCTACGAGCAGTACTTC. This encodes CATSRWAATYEQYF.

The chain couples TRBV7-9 to TRBJ2-5; no firm D call. The germline V gene has CDR1 SEHNR and CDR2 FQNEAQ (reference sequence). Trimming cost V 2 bases and J 1 base, with 17 bases left between them. This CDR3 has 17 residues. The CDR3, as DNA: TGTGCCAGCAGCTTAATTAGCCCCGGGCAAAGCCAAGAGACCCAGTACTTC. Translating gives CASSLISPGQSQETQYF.